A single sample is the source of the 20 T cell receptor beta chains below, sequenced in a study of CD8+CD57+ T cells in acquired aplastic anemia. The template for TCR beta VDJ and CDR3 sequence profiling was genomic DNA. TCRdb redid the calling of the reads with MiXCR, one entry per CDR3 protein. The data show 150,000 to 200,000 distinct CDR3 sequences, 55% to 80% seen once. Sequenced input: sorted CD4+, CD8+, or CD8+CD57+ T cells (not recorded which) from PBMCs. Receptor source: a human donor in good health.

The V call is TRBV7-2, the J call TRBJ2-1, with D perhaps being TRBD1 or TRBD2 (6 bases each). The germline CDR1 and CDR2 sequences are SGHTA and FQGNSA. Trimming removed 9 bases at V and 9 bases at J, with 18 bases between. This CDR3 region has 13 residues. Here the CDR3 reads CASSPKGGGEQFF. CDR3 coding DNA: TGTGCCAGTAGTCCAAAGGGGGGCGGTGAGCAGTTCTTC.

This clonotype was seen only a few times. The chain uses TRBV10-2 and TRBJ2-7; possibly TRBD2 for D (6 bases). V was cut by 10 bases and J by 3 bases, with 16 bases left in between. The germline V gene encodes CDR1 WSHSY and CDR2 SAAADI. CDR3 length: 13 amino acids. In DNA, the CDR3 is TGCGCCACTACCCGGGACTTGGGCTACGAGCAGTACTTC. It encodes CATTRDLGYEQYF.

The chain joins TRBV2 to TRBJ2-7, with D possibly being TRBD1 (6 bases). The CDR3 is made up of 14 amino acids. V was cut by 8 bases and J by 3 bases, with 17 bases left in between. The germline gives CDR1 SNHLY, CDR2 FYNNEI. CDR3 residues: CASSQTGPRYEQYF. The CDR3 DNA follows: TGTGCCAGCTCCCAGACAGGCCCCCGCTACGAGCAGTACTTC.

V usage is TRBV15 and J usage is TRBJ1-5; D not resolved. This CDR3 has 16 amino acids. Trimming pared 2 bases from V and 3 bases from J, leaving 14 bases between. Germline CDR1 reads LNHNV; CDR2 reads YYDKDF (reference sequence). This chain's CDR3 is CATSRSPAGPNQPQHF. Written as DNA, the CDR3 is TGTGCCACCAGCAGATCTCCCGCAGGTCCCAATCAGCCCCAGCATTTT.

This clonotype came up once. This rearrangement joins TRBV11-1 to TRBJ2-3; TRBD2 matches 12 bases. Per germline, CDR1 SGHAT and CDR2 FQDESV (reference sequence). There are 16 residues in the CDR3. The junction had 3 bases not matched to a gene; V was cut back by 5 bases and J by 0 bases. The CDR3 spells CASSTGTSGSTDTQYF. CDR3 nucleotides: TGTGCCAGCAGCACCGGGACTAGCGGGAGCACAGATACGCAGTATTTT.

The chain couples TRBV7-9 to TRBJ2-6; 8 bases are shared with TRBD1. This CDR3 spans 16 amino acids. V lost 3 bases to trimming and J lost 0 bases; unmatched junction nucleotides: 1. The germline gives CDR1 SEHNR, CDR2 FQNEAQ (reference sequence). Here the CDR3 reads CASSFDRGSGANVLTF. In DNA, the CDR3 is TGTGCCAGCAGCTTCGACAGGGGCTCTGGGGCCAACGTCCTGACTTTC.

V gene TRBV20-1 combines with J gene TRBJ1-2; no clear D. Germline V gene data show CDR1 as DFQATT and CDR2 as SNEGSKA (reference sequence). There are 13 residues in the CDR3. Trimming took 0 bases from V and 2 from J, leaving 7 bases between them. The CDR3 sequence is CSARDHRNYGYTF. The CDR3 nucleotides are TGCAGTGCTAGAGATCATAGGAACTATGGCTACACCTTC.

The genes are TRBV20-1 and TRBJ2-5; weak D call: TRBD2 (6 bases). Per the germline V gene, CDR1 is DFQATT and CDR2 is SNEGSKA (reference sequence). Trimming removed 3 bases at V and 4 bases at J, with 9 bases between. CDR3 length equals 12 residues. CDR3 sequence: CSARGSGETQYF. The DNA for the CDR3 is TGCAGTGCTAGGGGTAGCGGAGAGACCCAGTACTTC.

This clonotype appeared many times. J is TRBJ2-1 and V is TRBV19, with D perhaps TRBD2 (6 bases). Between the trimmed V and J ends, which lost 5 bases and 7 bases, there was a span of 12 bases. Germline CDR1 and CDR2: LNHDA and SQIVND (reference sequence). The CDR3 has 13 amino acids. For the CDR3, the DNA is TGTGCCAGTAGTCGCCGGAGGGAAAATGAGCAGTTCTTC. Amino acids: CASSRRRENEQFF. Supplemented by reference TRBV19 and TRBJ2-1, the full variable domain reads DGGITQSPKYLFRKEGQNVTLSCEQNLNHDAMYWYRQDPGQGLRLIYYSQIVNDFQKGDIAEGYSVSREKKESFPLTVTSAQKNPTAFYLCASSRRRENEQFFGPGTRLTVL.

The chain employs TRBV7-9 and TRBJ2-7, with D possibly being TRBD1 or TRBD2 (5 bases each). The germline V gene has CDR1 SEHNR and CDR2 FQNEAQ (reference sequence). The CDR3 is 14 amino acids. V was trimmed by 5 bases and J by 3 bases, leaving 14 bases between them. This chain's CDR3 is CASSTGTVGYEQYF. The DNA of the CDR3 is TGTGCCAGCAGCACCGGGACCGTGGGCTACGAGCAGTACTTC.

The rearrangement links TRBV7-8 to TRBJ2-7; D perhaps matches TRBD1 (7 bases). Germline assignment: CDR1 SGHVS and CDR2 FQNEAQ. Trimming pared 6 bases from V and 5 bases from J, leaving 20 bases between. The CDR3 totals 15 residues. In DNA form, the CDR3 reads TGTGCCAGCAGTTTAACCGGGGGACAGTCTAACGAGCAGTACTTC. It yields the protein CASSLTGGQSNEQYF.

The genes are TRBV2 and TRBJ1-2; D is undetermined. V was shortened by 2 bases and J by 8 bases, with 12 bases between the two germline ends. This CDR3 comprises 13 residues. CDR1 SNHLY and CDR2 FYNNEI come from the germline V gene. CDR3 amino acids: CASSEMGDTGYTF. The CDR3 nucleotides are TGTGCCAGCAGTGAAATGGGAGACACGGGCTACACCTTC.

In its sample, this clonotype was seen many times. The CDR3 loop is CASRGQLNNSPLHF. CDR3 nucleotides: TGTGCCAGCAGAGGACAGCTAAATAATTCACCCCTCCACTTT. This sequence joins TRBV28 and TRBJ1-6; D is perhaps TRBD1 (6 bases). The CDR3 is made up of 14 amino acids. Germline CDR1 MDHEN, CDR2 SYDVKM. V shed 6 bases and J shed 5 bases, with 11 bases lying between them.

This chain connects TRBV14 to TRBJ2-7; D gene ambiguous. The CDR3 totals 14 residues. V lost 2 bases and J lost 4, with 12 bases in between. Germline V CDR1 and CDR2: SGHDN, FVKESK. CDR3 residues: CASSQTGRSYEQYF. The CDR3, as DNA: TGTGCCAGCAGCCAAACGGGCAGGTCTTACGAGCAGTACTTC.

There are many counts of this clonotype. The chain uses TRBV4-3 and TRBJ2-1, with D perhaps TRBD1 (7 bases). Trimming left V 0 bases short and J 8 bases short, with 14 bases between. Germline V gene sequence: CDR1 LGHNA, CDR2 YSLEER. The CDR3 has 15 amino acids. The CDR3 here is CASSQEEAGGYEQFF. The CDR3 nucleotides are TGCGCCAGCAGCCAAGAAGAGGCAGGGGGGTATGAGCAGTTCTTC.

This clonotype has a single count. V and J are TRBV6-1 and TRBJ2-2; D not certain. This CDR3 spans 12 amino acids. V was pared by 8 bases and J by 3 bases, with 7 bases between. In germline, CDR1 is MNHNS, CDR2 SASEGT. CDR3 sequence reads: CASRFYTGELFF. DNA of the CDR3: TGTGCCAGCCGGTTTTACACCGGGGAGCTGTTTTTT.

This clonotype has a handful of counts. The chain couples TRBV19 to TRBJ2-7; D is perhaps TRBD1 or TRBD2 (5 bases each). V lost 10 bases to trimming and J lost 1 base, with 14 bases between them. The CDR3 spans 13 residues. Germline assignment: CDR1 LNHDA and CDR2 SQIVND (reference sequence). The CDR3 nucleotides are TGTGCCACCGGGGACCGACGATCCTACGAGCAGTACTTC. Amino acids: CATGDRRSYEQYF.

This clonotype occurred a few times. V gene TRBV5-1 combines with J gene TRBJ1-6, with no clear D. CDR1 SGHRS and CDR2 YFSETQ come from the germline V gene. V lost 4 bases to trimming and J lost 14 bases, with 16 bases between them. There are 13 residues in the CDR3. Written as DNA, the CDR3 is TGCGCCAGCAGCCCACCAGATAGCGAATCCCTCCACTTT. Amino acid sequence: CASSPPDSESLHF.

This clonotype has a count of ten or more. This chain uses TRBV19 with TRBJ1-1; 8 nucleotides agree with TRBD1. Unmatched junction bases numbered 4, after V lost 4 bases and J lost 0 bases. CDR3 size: 15 residues. The germline V gene has CDR1 LNHDA and CDR2 SQIVND (reference sequence). The chain's CDR3 is CASSTRTGLNTEAFF. DNA for the CDR3: TGTGCCAGTAGTACGCGGACAGGGCTGAACACTGAAGCTTTCTTT.

This clonotype has at least ten counts. This sequence joins TRBV7-8 and TRBJ1-2; perhaps TRBD1 as D (6 bases). The CDR3 totals 14 residues. Germline assignment: CDR1 SGHVS and CDR2 FQNEAQ. V was cut by 5 bases and J by 6 bases, with 16 bases left in between. The CDR3 here is CASSQTGTSDGYTF. DNA of the CDR3: TGTGCCAGCAGCCAAACCGGGACATCGGATGGCTACACCTTC.